This entry is about one T cell receptor beta chain. CDR1 LGHNA and CDR2 YNFKEQ come from the germline V gene. The CDR3 runs to 17 residues. Trimming pared 0 bases from V and 0 bases from J, leaving 9 bases between. How the authors handled the data: Estimated nucleated cell counts came from reference gene primer amplification. Using immunoSEQ multiplex PCR, the repertoire was profiled, and TCRdb retains in-frame clones only, with some absent. The V and J calls and clone size come from that table; D and trimming were worked out from the DNA. The profile shows 110,000 to 150,000 clones, more than 70% of them singletons. This sample is part of a study of blood T cell repertoires in COVID-19. In the study overall: Spain, Italy and the United States supplied samples that represented acute and convalescent COVID-19. In each case, the material was cDNA or gDNA derived from T cells, B-cell-depleted T cells, or PBMCs.

The sequencing input was peripheral blood. The J gene is TRBJ2-6, the V gene TRBV4-2; D unresolved. The sequence was obtained from a woman aged 50 to 60 with acute or convalescent COVID-19. In nucleotides, the CDR3 is TGTGCCAGCAGCCAAGATTTTGCGAACTCTGGGGCCAACGTCCTGACTTTC. Its protein product is CASSQDFANSGANVLTF.